Below, one T cell receptor (beta chain) is given with its context. Its antigen remains unidentified. Here immunoSEQ multiplex PCR was the method, and the copy in TCRdb shows in-frame clones only, minus some. This table holds approximately 65,000 clones, approximately 87% found once. Germline trimming cut 2 bases from V and 8 bases from J; bases unmatched to any gene: 9. Germline CDR1 reads SEHNR; CDR2 reads FQNEAQ (reference sequence). The CDR3 sequence is 16 residues long. Three pairs of donors had their unstimulated naive, memory, effector memory and TEMRA subsets sequenced. The sample originates from a study of siplizumab effects on memory and regulatory T cells. General study results and limits: Contribution to the alloresponse seemed major for naive T cells, which also seemed more diverse than memory cells. Sequences below about 10^-5 frequency were poorly captured. As a result, only a minor fraction of alloreactive clones mapped to unstimulated subsets.

This clonotype originated in a human donor in good health. This rearrangement joins TRBV7-9 to TRBJ2-3, with 11 bases identical to TRBD2. The sample taken for sequencing was memory CD4+ T cells sorted from blood. CDR3 region: CASSLTSGSGEGTQYF. CDR3 nucleotide sequence: TGTGCCAGCAGCTTAACTAGCGGGAGCGGGGAAGGTACGCAGTATTTT.